This T cell receptor beta chain comes out of a study of human T cells and chemical hapten exposure. General study results and limits: Sensitizing to DPC left TCRs with a frequency above 1 in 1000 unaltered.

This clonotype was seen only a few times. What it recognizes is unknown. CDR3 length equals 12 residues. The V end was cut by 1 base, the J end by 4 bases, with 7 bases between. Per germline, CDR1 SQVTM and CDR2 ANQGSEA. Noted time point: patch test 1, 2 weeks after DPC sensitization. Described treatment: therapeutic diphenylcyclopropenone sensitization with weekly scalp DPC. Each CDR3 protein gets one entry after TCRdb re-called the RACE reads with MiXCR. The table lists about 340,000 distinct CDR3 sequences, approximately 6.3% of them singletons, with roughly 8% in the top ten. The receptor's source is a woman under 30 with alopecia areata. Some clones in this sample may be carry-over from other donors' samples. Sequencing used whole blood, obtained in connection with sensitization to the hapten diphenylcyclopropenone (DPC). The rearrangement uses TRBV29-1 and TRBJ1-2, with D maybe TRBD1 (6 bases). CDR3 nucleotide sequence: TGCAGCGTTGAAGGGGGGGCCTATGGCTACACCTTC. Its protein product is CSVEGGAYGYTF.